The 27 T cell receptor beta chains listed next were all sequenced from one sample in a study of control samples from healthy donors and cancer patients. Sequenced by immunoSEQ multiplex PCR; TCRdb stores in-frame clones only, minus some. The data contain around 100,000 clones, roughly 92% of them seen just once; the ten biggest clones take up 3%. The sequencing input was blood. Receptor source: a human donor in good health. The donor label of this sample is uncertain.

This CDR3 is CASRTPGGPTEAFF. The CDR3 region has the DNA TGTGCCAGCAGGACCCCCGGGGGGCCCACTGAAGCTTTCTTT. The chain carries TRBV28 and TRBJ1-1; D is perhaps TRBD1 (6 bases). Trimming removed 6 bases at V and 4 bases at J, with 15 bases between. The CDR3 runs 14 residues. Germline V CDR1 and CDR2: MDHEN, SYDVKM.

This clone was found once. The V and J genes are TRBV10-3 and TRBJ1-6, with D hard to call. The CDR3 contains 11 residues. CDR1 and CDR2 (germline): ENHRY, SYGVKD. Trimming left V 3 bases short and J 16 bases short, with 10 bases between. As DNA, the CDR3 is TGTGCCATCAGTGATAGTGGGCTTCTCCACTTT. This codes for CAISDSGLLHF.

This clone was found once. This CDR3 is CAISESATYEQYF. In nucleotides, the CDR3 is TGTGCCATCAGTGAGTCTGCCACCTACGAGCAGTACTTC. The rearrangement uses TRBV10-3 and TRBJ2-7; D call uncertain. The CDR3 is made up of 13 amino acids. Germline CDR1 ENHRY, CDR2 SYGVKD. Trimming stripped 0 bases from V and 2 bases from J, with 5 bases between.

The V call is TRBV7-2, the J call TRBJ1-5; weak D call: TRBD1 (5 bases). With 2 bases removed from V and 7 bases from J, the gap between germline ends came to 9 bases. Germline CDR1 is SGHTA and CDR2 is FQGNSA. CDR3 length: 13 amino acids. As DNA, the CDR3 is TGTGCCAGCAGCTTACAGGGATCCCAGCCCCAGCATTTT. This encodes CASSLQGSQPQHF.

This clone was recorded once. This chain uses TRBV5-6 with TRBJ1-5, with TRBD1 as a possible D gene (6 bases). The V gene's germline CDR1 is SGHDT and CDR2 YYEEEE. The ends were cut back, 5 bases at V and 5 bases at J, with 8 bases in the middle. The CDR3 sequence is 12 residues long. DNA of the CDR3: TGTGCCAGCAGTTCAGGGGATCAGCCCCAGCATTTT. This translates into CASSSGDQPQHF.

Worth noting for this clone: The junction differs from germline at one of its ends, possibly a read error. The CDR3 DNA follows: TGTGCCAGCACCTGGAGTGAGCAGCACTTC. Translating gives CASTWSEQHF. The chain combines TRBV27 with TRBJ2-7, with D unclear. CDR3 length: 10 residues. CDR1 is MNHEY and CDR2 is SMNVEV in the germline V gene (reference sequence).

The V and J genes are TRBV14 and TRBJ1-2; D is undetermined. Germline CDR1 and CDR2: SGHDN and FVKESK. V was cut by 1 base and J by 8 bases, with 26 bases left in between. This CDR3 is built from 18 residues. The CDR3 protein is CASSQASSVASLLRGYTF. The DNA for the CDR3 is TGTGCCAGCAGCCAAGCCTCATCGGTAGCCTCCCTTCTTCGGGGCTACACCTTC.

This chain connects TRBV6-5 to TRBJ2-7; 7 bases line up with TRBD1. The CDR3 covers 14 residues. Germline CDR1 reads MNHEY; CDR2 reads SVGAGI. Germline trimming cut 6 bases from V and 6 bases from J; bases unmatched to any gene: 11. CDR3 bases: TGTGCCAGCAGCCCCGACAGGGCTTACCGCGAGCAGTACGTC. The encoded protein is CASSPDRAYREQYV.

The V and J genes are TRBV6-5 and TRBJ2-7; D ambiguous. The germline V gene has CDR1 MNHEY and CDR2 SVGAGI. The germline V and J ends were trimmed by 0 bases and 1 base, with 7 bases remaining between them. The CDR3 is 14 residues long. CDR3 sequence reads: CASSYSKFSYEQYF. The CDR3, as DNA: TGTGCCAGCAGTTACTCGAAATTTTCCTACGAGCAGTACTTC.

The chain recombines TRBV6-5 with TRBJ1-1; D not certain. Per the germline V gene, CDR1 is MNHEY and CDR2 is SVGAGI. The V gene lost 4 bases and the J gene lost 4 bases, with 13 bases spanning the gap. This CDR3 has 14 amino acids. Here the CDR3 DNA reads TGTGCCAGCAGTTTCGAGAGGCCATCCACTGAAGCTTTCTTT. Translated, it gives CASSFERPSTEAFF.

This chain uses TRBV6-2 or TRBV6-3 with TRBJ1-4; 8 bases agree with TRBD1. This CDR3 contains 15 residues. Germline V gene lookup returns CDR1 MNHEY and CDR2 SVGEGT. The J segment lost 8 bases and the V segment lost 5 bases, leaving 10 bases of the junction unmatched. For the CDR3, the DNA is TGTGCCAGCAGTAGGGAACAGGGGGGCGGAGAAAAACTGTTTTTT. Amino acid sequence: CASSREQGGGEKLFF.

The rearrangement joins TRBV2 to TRBJ2-7; D might be TRBD1 (5 bases). V was pared by 4 bases and J by 2 bases, with 6 bases between. The CDR3 is 12 residues long. Germline V gene data show CDR1 as SNHLY and CDR2 as FYNNEI. CDR3 nucleotide sequence: TGTGCCAGCAGTGGACAGACCTACGAGCAGTACTTC. The encoded protein is CASSGQTYEQYF.

The chain recombines TRBV27 with TRBJ1-4, with D perhaps matching TRBD1 (5 bases). The V gene lost 6 bases and the J gene lost 3 bases, with 14 bases spanning the gap. The CDR3 runs 15 residues. Germline loops: CDR1 MNHEY, CDR2 SMNVEV (reference sequence). CDR3 nucleotide sequence: TGTGCCAGCAGGCCTAGTGGGGGAGCTAATGAAAAACTGTTTTTT. Translation: CASRPSGGANEKLFF.

This chain connects TRBV23-1 to TRBJ2-3; the match to TRBD2 covers 9 bases. TRBV23-1 is an open reading frame whose function is uncertain. The CDR3 runs to 22 residues. Trimming took 0 bases from V and 0 from J; bases not matched to a gene: 19. This CDR3 is CASSQSSLAGPWIPCSTDTQYF. CDR3 DNA sequence: TGCGCCAGCAGTCAATCGAGTCTAGCGGGGCCCTGGATCCCTTGTAGCACAGATACGCAGTATTTT.

The CDR3 region has the DNA TGCGCCAGCAGCCAAGATCTCGGGGGTTATGGCTACACCTTC. It translates to CASSQDLGGYGYTF. V gene TRBV4-3 combines with J gene TRBJ1-2, with a weak D call TRBD1 (5 bases). In germline, CDR1 is LGHNA, CDR2 YSLEER. CDR3 size: 14 residues. The germline V and J ends were trimmed by 0 bases and 5 bases, with 10 bases remaining between them.

The chain combines TRBV24-1 with TRBJ2-3; TRBD2 matches 15 bases. The V gene's germline CDR1 is KGHDR and CDR2 SFDVKD. Trimming at V came to 5 bases and at J to 3 bases, leaving 2 bases not matched to a gene. The CDR3 length is 16 residues. CDR3 residues: CATSGTSGGVTDTQYF. CDR3 bases: TGTGCCACCAGTGGGACTAGCGGGGGGGTTACAGATACGCAGTATTTT.

The genes are TRBV6-6 and TRBJ1-2, with TRBD1 matching 7 bases. J was trimmed by 4 bases and V by 6 bases; bases with no gene match: 5. This CDR3 spans 13 amino acids. CDR1 is MNHNY and CDR2 is SVGAGI in the germline V gene (reference sequence). The CDR3, as DNA: TGTGCCAGCAGCGTGGGACAGTCCTATGGCTACACCTTC. Translating it yields CASSVGQSYGYTF.

V and J are TRBV9 and TRBJ2-7; 8 bases are shared with TRBD1. CDR1 and CDR2 (germline): SGDLS, YYNGEE. The CDR3 consists of 13 residues. With V trimmed by 3 bases and J by 6 bases, 5 bases remained unmatched. This CDR3 is CASSAGQGGEQYV. The DNA of the CDR3 is TGTGCCAGCAGCGCCGGACAGGGCGGCGAGCAGTACGTC.

The chain joins TRBV30 to TRBJ2-7; TRBD1 or TRBD2 may be the D gene (5 bases each). Germline V CDR1 and CDR2: GTSNPN, SVGIG (reference sequence). The CDR3 covers 12 residues. Trimming pared 2 bases from V and 6 bases from J, leaving 11 bases between. In DNA form, the CDR3 reads TGTGCCTGGAGTTTTGGGGGTGGCGAGCAGTACGTC. Translation: CAWSFGGGEQYV.

This clone occurred a few times. This chain connects TRBV27 to TRBJ2-7; D may be TRBD2 (5 bases). CDR3 length: 14 amino acids. CDR1 is MNHEY, CDR2 SMNVEV, per germline (reference sequence). V lost 5 bases to trimming and J lost 4 bases, with 15 bases between them. Here the CDR3 DNA reads TGTGCCAGCAGTAAAGCAATCTCGGGGTACGAGCAGTACGTC. It is translated as CASSKAISGYEQYV.

V and J are TRBV18 and TRBJ1-5; D uncertain. V was shortened by 3 bases and J by 0 bases, with 12 bases between the two germline ends. The CDR3 loop spans 16 amino acids. Per germline, CDR1 KGHSH and CDR2 LQKENI. Written as DNA, the CDR3 is TGTGCCAGCTCACCGTCCCAAGGATATAGCAATCAGCCCCAGCATTTT. Its protein product is CASSPSQGYSNQPQHF. Using reference TRBV18 and TRBJ1-5 for the parts outside the CDR3, the full variable domain is NAGVMQNPRHLVRRRGQEARLRCSPMKGHSHVYWYRQLPEEGLKFMVYLQKENIIDESGMPKERFSAEFPKEGPSILRIQQVVRGDSAAYFCASSPSQGYSNQPQHFGDGTRLSIL.

This sequence joins TRBV11-3 and TRBJ2-5; D possibly matches TRBD1 or TRBD2 (5 bases each). The CDR3 contains 13 residues. The germline V and J ends were trimmed by 3 bases and 1 base, with 6 bases remaining between them. CDR1 and CDR2 from the germline V gene are SGHNT and YENEEA. The CDR3 loop is CASSLGPQETQYF. The CDR3 region has the DNA TGTGCCAGCAGCTTGGGACCCCAAGAGACCCAGTACTTC.

CDR3 loop: CASSQGLAYEQYF. CDR3 bases: TGCGCCAGCAGCCAGGGACTAGCCTACGAGCAGTACTTC. The V and J genes are TRBV4-1 and TRBJ2-7, with 8 bases identical to TRBD2. V was clipped by 3 bases and J by 2 bases; unmatched bases: 0. The germline V gene encodes CDR1 MGHRA and CDR2 YSYEKL. The length of the CDR3 is 13 residues.

The CDR3 DNA reads as TGTGCCAGCAGCCCCCTTTTGGAGCAGTACTTC. Translation: CASSPLLEQYF. The chain links TRBV7-8 to TRBJ2-7; no clear D gene. The CDR3 runs 11 residues. Trimming took off 5 bases at V and 7 bases at J, with 9 bases between the two ends. Germline V lookup: CDR1 SGHVS, CDR2 FQNEAQ. The complete variable domain, with remaining parts taken from reference TRBV7-8 and TRBJ2-7, reads GAGVSQSPRYKVAKRGQDVALRCDPISGHVSLFWYQQALGQGPEFLTYFQNEAQLDKSGLPSDRFFAERPEGSVSTLKIQRTQQEDSAVYLCASSPLLEQYFGPGTRLTVT.

The J gene is TRBJ2-2, the V gene TRBV3-1 (or the pseudogene TRBV3-2); 10 bases map to TRBD2. The junction had 13 bases not matched to a gene; V was cut back by 4 bases and J by 2 bases. Looked up from germline, CDR1 is LGHDT and CDR2 is YNNKEL (reference sequence). This CDR3 region has 19 residues. The CDR3 DNA reads TGTGCCAGCAGCCGTCCGCTAGCGGGGGACTTAGGCAACACCGGGGAGCTGTTTTTT. This encodes CASSRPLAGDLGNTGELFF.

The chain carries TRBV19 and TRBJ2-1, with 8 bases fitting TRBD2. The junction had 8 bases not matched to a gene; V was cut back by 4 bases and J by 6 bases. Germline CDR1 and CDR2: LNHDA and SQIVND (reference sequence). CDR3 length equals 15 residues. The DNA of the CDR3 is TGTGCCAGTAGTACCACCGGGACTAGACCCAATGAGCAGTTCTTC. Its translation: CASSTTGTRPNEQFF.

The chain couples TRBV7-2 to TRBJ1-2; 7 bases are shared with TRBD1. The CDR3 length is 15 residues. Germline assignment: CDR1 SGHTA and CDR2 FQGNSA. Trimming took 5 bases from V and 2 from J; bases not matched to a gene: 8. The CDR3 loop is CASSIHRGPNYGYTF. CDR3 sequence (DNA): TGTGCCAGCAGCATACACAGGGGACCCAACTATGGCTACACCTTC.